This T cell receptor beta chain is from a study of shared clonotypes between healthy human individuals. Study conclusions and caveats: Sequencing depth was a factor that was expected to affect clonotype sharing among donors.

This clone has just a few counts. What it binds is not known. The run depth of the assay was deep. TCRdb keeps only in-frame clones here, not all; method: immunoSEQ multiplex PCR. Of about 770,000 clones in the sample, 55% to 80% are singletons; the top ten hold about 1.7%. The CDR3 spans 17 residues. In germline, CDR1 is MGHRA, CDR2 YSYEKL. Trimming removed 0 bases at V and 3 bases at J, with 15 bases between. V is TRBV4-1 and J is TRBJ2-4; a possible D gene is TRBD1 (6 bases). The sequence was obtained from a woman aged 25-40 years in good health. The sample taken for sequencing was memory CD4+ T cells sorted from blood. Subset here: CD45RA-negative fraction. CDR3: CASSQDIRGSSKNIQYF. The CDR3 DNA reads TGCGCCAGCAGCCAAGATATAAGGGGGTCTAGCAAAAACATTCAGTACTTC.